This T cell receptor beta chain was observed in a study of Graves' ophthalmopathy and Graves' hyperthyroidism. Background on the study: The study drew peripheral blood at initial diagnosis, before any treatment.

From germline, CDR1 is SEHNR and CDR2 FQNEAQ (reference sequence). CDR3 length equals 14 residues. The V gene lost 11 bases and the J gene lost 1 base, with 17 bases spanning the gap. Pregnancy or lactation, uncontrolled infections and other autoimmune diseases were grounds for excluding patients. Study results and limitations: A 13-signature model separated ophthalmopathy from stable hyperthyroidism, around 90% sensitivity, about 81% specificity.

Amplifying from RNA transcripts, the study obtained TCR beta CDR3 regions. HTBI-primed RT-PCR formed the first round, and a multiplex PCR formed the second. TCRdb passed the multiplex PCR reads through MiXCR, listing each CDR3 protein once. The data show approximately 410,000 distinct CDR3 sequences, about 16% seen once. With respect to this clonotype: Antigen specificity is unknown.

The sequenced material came from peripheral blood. The V call is TRBV7-9, the J call TRBJ1-2; no definite D call. The origin of this receptor is a woman aged 18-35 years with stable Graves' hyperthyroidism. The CDR3: CACTALDINYGYTF. DNA for the CDR3: TGTGCCTGCACCGCCCTTGACATTAACTATGGCTACACCTTC.